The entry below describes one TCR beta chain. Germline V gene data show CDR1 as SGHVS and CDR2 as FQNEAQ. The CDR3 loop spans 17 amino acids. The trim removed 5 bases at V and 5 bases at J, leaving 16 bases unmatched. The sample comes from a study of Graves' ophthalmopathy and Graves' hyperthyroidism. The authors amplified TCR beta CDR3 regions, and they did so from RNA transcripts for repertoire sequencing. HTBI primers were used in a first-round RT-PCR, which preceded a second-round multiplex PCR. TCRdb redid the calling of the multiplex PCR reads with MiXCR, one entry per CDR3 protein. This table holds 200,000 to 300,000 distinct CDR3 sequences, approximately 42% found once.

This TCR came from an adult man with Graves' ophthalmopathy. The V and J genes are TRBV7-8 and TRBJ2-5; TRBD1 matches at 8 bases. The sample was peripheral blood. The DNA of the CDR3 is TGTGCCAGCAGCCTCCCCCCCGGCAGGGGGCTAGAGGAGACCCAGTACTTC. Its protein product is CASSLPPGRGLEETQYF. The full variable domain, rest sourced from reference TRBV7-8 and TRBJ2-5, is GAGVSQSPRYKVAKRGQDVALRCDPISGHVSLFWYQQALGQGPEFLTYFQNEAQLDKSGLPSDRFFAERPEGSVSTLKIQRTQQEDSAVYLCASSLPPGRGLEETQYFGPGTRLLVL.